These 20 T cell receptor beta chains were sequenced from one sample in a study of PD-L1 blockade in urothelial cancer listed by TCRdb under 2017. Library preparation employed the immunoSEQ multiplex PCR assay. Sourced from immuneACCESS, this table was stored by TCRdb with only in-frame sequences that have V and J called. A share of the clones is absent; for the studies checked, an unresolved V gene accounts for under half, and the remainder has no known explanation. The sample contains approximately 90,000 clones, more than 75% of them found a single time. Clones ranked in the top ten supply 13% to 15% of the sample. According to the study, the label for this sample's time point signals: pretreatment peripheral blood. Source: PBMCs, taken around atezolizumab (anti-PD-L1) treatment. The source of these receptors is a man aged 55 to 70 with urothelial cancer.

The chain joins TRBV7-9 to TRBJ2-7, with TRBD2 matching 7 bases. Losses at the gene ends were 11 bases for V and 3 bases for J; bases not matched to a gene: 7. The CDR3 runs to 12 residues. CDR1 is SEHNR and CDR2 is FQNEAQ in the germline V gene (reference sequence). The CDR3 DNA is TGTGCCCTCGGGGCTAGCGGCTACGAGCAGTACTTC. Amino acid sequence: CALGASGYEQYF.

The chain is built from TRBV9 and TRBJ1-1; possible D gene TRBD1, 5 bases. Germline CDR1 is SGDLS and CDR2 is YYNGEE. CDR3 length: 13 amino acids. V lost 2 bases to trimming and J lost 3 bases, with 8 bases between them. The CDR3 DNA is TGTGCCAGCAGCGTTGGCAGGGACACTGAAGCTTTCTTT. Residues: CASSVGRDTEAFF.

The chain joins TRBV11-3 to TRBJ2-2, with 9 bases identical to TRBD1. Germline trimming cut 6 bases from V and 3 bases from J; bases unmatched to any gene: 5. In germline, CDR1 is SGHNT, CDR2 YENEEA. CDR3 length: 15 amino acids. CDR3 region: CASSSTGGDTGELFF. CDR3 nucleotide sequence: TGTGCCAGCAGTTCTACAGGGGGCGACACCGGGGAGCTGTTTTTT.

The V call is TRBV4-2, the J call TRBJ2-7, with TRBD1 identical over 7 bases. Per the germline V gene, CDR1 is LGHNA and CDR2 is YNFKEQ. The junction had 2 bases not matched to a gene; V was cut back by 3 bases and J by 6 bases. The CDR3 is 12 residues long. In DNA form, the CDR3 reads TGTGCCAGCAGCCAGTCAGGGGGCGAGCAGTACTTC. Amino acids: CASSQSGGEQYF.

DNA of the CDR3: TGTGCCAGCAGCTTAGTCACAGGGGGCCTCGAGCAGTACTTC. Its protein product is CASSLVTGGLEQYF. The chain links TRBV7-9 to TRBJ2-7, with 9 nucleotides matching TRBD1. CDR1 SEHNR and CDR2 FQNEAQ come from the germline V gene (reference sequence). This CDR3 contains 14 residues. The V gene end was trimmed by 1 base and the J gene end by 6 bases; junction bases not matched to a gene: 4.

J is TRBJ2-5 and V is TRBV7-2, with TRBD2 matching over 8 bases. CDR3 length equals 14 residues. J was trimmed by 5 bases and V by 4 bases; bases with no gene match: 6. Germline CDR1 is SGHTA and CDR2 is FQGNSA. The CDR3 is CASSSGRGWETQYF. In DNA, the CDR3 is TGTGCCAGCAGCTCCGGGAGGGGGTGGGAGACCCAGTACTTC.

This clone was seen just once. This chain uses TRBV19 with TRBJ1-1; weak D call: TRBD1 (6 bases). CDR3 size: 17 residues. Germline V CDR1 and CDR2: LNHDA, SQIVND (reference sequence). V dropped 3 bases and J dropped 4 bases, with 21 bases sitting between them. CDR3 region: CASSISLQGVRGTEAFF. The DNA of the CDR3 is TGTGCCAGTAGTATTTCTTTACAGGGCGTTCGGGGCACTGAAGCTTTCTTT.

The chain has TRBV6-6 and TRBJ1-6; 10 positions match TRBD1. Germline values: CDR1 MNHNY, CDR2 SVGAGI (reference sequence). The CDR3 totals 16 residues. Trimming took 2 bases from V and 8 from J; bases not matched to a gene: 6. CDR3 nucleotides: TGTGCCAGCAGTTACAGCTTCGGGACAGGGGATTCACCCCTCCACTTT. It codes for CASSYSFGTGDSPLHF.

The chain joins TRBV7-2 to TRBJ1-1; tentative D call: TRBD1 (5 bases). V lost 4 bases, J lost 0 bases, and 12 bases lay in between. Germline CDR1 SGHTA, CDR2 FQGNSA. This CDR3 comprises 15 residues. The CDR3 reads CASSYTTGLNTEAFF. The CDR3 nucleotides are TGTGCCAGCAGCTATACAACAGGATTGAACACTGAAGCTTTCTTT.

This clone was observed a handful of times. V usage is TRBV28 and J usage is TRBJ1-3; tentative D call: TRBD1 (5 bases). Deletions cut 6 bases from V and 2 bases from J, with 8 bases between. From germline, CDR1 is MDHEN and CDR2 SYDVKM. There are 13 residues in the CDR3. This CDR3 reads CASRDSTGNTIYF. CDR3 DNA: TGTGCCAGCAGAGACAGTACTGGAAACACCATATATTTT.

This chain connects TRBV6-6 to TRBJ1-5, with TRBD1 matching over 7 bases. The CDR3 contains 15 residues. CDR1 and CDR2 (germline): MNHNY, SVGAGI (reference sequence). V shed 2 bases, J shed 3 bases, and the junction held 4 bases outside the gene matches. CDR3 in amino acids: CASSYTGVTNQPQHF. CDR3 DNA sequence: TGTGCCAGCAGTTACACAGGGGTGACCAATCAGCCCCAGCATTTT.

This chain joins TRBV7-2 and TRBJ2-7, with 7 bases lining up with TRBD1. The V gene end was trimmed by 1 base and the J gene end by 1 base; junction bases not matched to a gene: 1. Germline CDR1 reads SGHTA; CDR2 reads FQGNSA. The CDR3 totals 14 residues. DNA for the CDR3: TGTGCCAGCAGCTTAGAACAGGGGTCCTACGAGCAGTACTTC. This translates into CASSLEQGSYEQYF.

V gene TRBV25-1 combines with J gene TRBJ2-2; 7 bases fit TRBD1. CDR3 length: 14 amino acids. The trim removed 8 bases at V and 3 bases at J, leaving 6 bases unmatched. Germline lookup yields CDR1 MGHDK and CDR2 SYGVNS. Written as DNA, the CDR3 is TGTGCCAGCGGCCTTACAGGGGACACCGGGGAGCTGTTTTTT. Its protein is CASGLTGDTGELFF.

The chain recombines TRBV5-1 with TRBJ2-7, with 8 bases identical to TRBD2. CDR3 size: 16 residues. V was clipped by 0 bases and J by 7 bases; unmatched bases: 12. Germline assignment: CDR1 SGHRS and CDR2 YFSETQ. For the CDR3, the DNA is TGCGCCAGCAGCTTGGAGTTGGCGGGGGGTCTAGGGGAGCAGTACTTC. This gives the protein CASSLELAGGLGEQYF.

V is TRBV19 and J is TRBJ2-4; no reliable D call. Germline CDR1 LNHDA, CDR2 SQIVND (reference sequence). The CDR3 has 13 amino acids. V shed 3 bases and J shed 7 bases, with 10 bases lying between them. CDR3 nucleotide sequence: TGTGCCAGTAGTATGACTTTTGGGAACATTCAGTACTTC. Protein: CASSMTFGNIQYF.

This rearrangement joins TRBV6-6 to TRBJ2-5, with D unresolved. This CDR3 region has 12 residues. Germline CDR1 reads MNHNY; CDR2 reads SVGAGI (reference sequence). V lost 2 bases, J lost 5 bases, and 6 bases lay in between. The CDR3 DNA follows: TGTGCCAGCAGTTACGACTGGGAGACCCAGTACTTC. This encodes CASSYDWETQYF.

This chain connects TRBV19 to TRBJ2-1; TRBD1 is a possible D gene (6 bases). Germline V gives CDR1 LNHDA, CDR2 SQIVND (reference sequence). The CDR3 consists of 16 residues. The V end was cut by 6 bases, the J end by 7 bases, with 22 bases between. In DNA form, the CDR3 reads TGTGCCAGTAGAAATACAGGGCAAAGAATTATAAATGAGCAGTTCTTC. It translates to CASRNTGQRIINEQFF.

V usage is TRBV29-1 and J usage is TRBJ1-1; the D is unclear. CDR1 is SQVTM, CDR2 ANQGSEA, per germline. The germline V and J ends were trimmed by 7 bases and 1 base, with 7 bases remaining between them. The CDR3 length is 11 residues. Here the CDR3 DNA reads TGCAGCGCAACCGGGAACACTGAAGCTTTCTTT. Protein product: CSATGNTEAFF. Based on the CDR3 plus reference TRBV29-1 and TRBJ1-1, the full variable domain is SAVISQKPSRDICQRGTSLTIQCQVDSQVTMMFWYRQQPGQSLTLIATANQGSEATYESGFVIDKFPISRPNLTFSTLTVSNMSPEDSSIYLCSATGNTEAFFGQGTRLTVV.

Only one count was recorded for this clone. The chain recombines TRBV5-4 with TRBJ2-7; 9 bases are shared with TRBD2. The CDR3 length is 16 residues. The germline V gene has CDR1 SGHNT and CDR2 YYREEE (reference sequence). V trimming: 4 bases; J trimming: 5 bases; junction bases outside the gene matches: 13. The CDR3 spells CASSRRGGGRENEQYF. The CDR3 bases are TGTGCCAGCAGCCGACGGGGGGGCGGGAGGGAGAACGAGCAGTACTTC.

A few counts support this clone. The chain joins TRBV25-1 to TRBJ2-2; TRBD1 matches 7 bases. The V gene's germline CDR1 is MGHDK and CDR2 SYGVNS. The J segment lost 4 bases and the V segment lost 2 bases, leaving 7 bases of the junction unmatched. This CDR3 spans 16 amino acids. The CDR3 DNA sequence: TGTGCCAGCAGTGAACGGACAGGCGGAAGCACCGGGGAGCTGTTTTTT. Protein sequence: CASSERTGGSTGELFF.